Detailed here is one TCR beta chain. Its antigen remains unknown. The data were taken from a study of shared clonotypes between healthy human individuals. As for the study in general: CD4 naive and CD4 memory each took three plates per donor, while CD8 naive took two and CD8 memory one.

The CDR3 extends over 16 amino acids. CDR1 is GTSNPN and CDR2 is SVGIG in the germline V gene (reference sequence). V was shortened by 3 bases and J by 1 base, with 15 bases between the two germline ends. The data were produced by immunoSEQ multiplex PCR, yet TCRdb's version contains in-frame clones alone and is incomplete. This table holds around 2,000,000 clones, around 96% found once. CD8 cells classed as naive were CD45RO-negative and positively selected for CCR7, excluding terminally differentiated effector memory CD45RA+ cells. Study results and limitations: On the whole, naive subsets had larger estimated richness than memory subsets had. How much donors shared clonotypes was expected to be affected by sequencing depth.

J is TRBJ1-4 and V is TRBV30, with D tentatively TRBD1 (5 bases). The TCR originated in a man in his late teens or twenties in good health. Input material: naive CD8+ T cells sorted from blood. The DNA for the CDR3 is TGTGCCTGGAGCGGCTTCACAGGAGGAACTAATGAAAAACTGTTTTTT. Translating it yields CAWSGFTGGTNEKLFF.